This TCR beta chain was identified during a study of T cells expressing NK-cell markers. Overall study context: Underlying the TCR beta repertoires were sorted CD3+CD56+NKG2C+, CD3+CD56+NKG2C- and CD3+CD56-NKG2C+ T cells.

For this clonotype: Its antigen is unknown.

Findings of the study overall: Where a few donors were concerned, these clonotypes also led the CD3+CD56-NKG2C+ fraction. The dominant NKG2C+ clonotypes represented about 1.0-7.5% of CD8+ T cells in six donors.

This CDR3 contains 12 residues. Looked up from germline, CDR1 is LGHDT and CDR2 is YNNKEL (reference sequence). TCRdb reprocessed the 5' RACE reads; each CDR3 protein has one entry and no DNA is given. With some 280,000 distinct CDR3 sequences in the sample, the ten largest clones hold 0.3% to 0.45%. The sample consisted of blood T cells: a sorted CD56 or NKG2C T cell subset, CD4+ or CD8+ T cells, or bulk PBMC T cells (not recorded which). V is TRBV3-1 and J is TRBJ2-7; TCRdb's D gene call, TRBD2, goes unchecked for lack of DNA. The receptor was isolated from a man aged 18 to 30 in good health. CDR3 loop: CASSQEGRAAYF.